The 15 T cell receptor beta chains presented below share a single source sample, sequenced in a study of T cell changes during pregnancy in multiple sclerosis. Sequencing used immunoSEQ multiplex PCR; TCRdb keeps in-frame clones, though not all of them. There are tens of thousands of clones in the sample; 93% occur only once, and around 1.9% lies in the top ten. The sequencing here drew on peripheral blood, taken in the second trimester of pregnancy. These receptors all come from a female donor with multiple sclerosis, enrolled in a pregnancy study.

This rearrangement joins TRBV18 to TRBJ1-1; 9 bases fit TRBD1. V was pared by 2 bases and J by 6 bases, with 1 base of the junction left unmatched. From germline, CDR1 is KGHSH and CDR2 LQKENI. The CDR3 extends over 13 amino acids. Written as DNA, the CDR3 is TGTGCCAGCTCACCAGGGACAGGGCCTGAAGCTTTCTTT. This encodes CASSPGTGPEAFF.

The chain employs TRBV5-1 and TRBJ2-1; TRBD2 aligns across 8 bases. This CDR3 region has 17 residues. V gave up 0 bases and J gave up 8 bases; unmatched junction bases: 13. Per the germline V gene, CDR1 is SGHRS and CDR2 is YFSETQ. The DNA for the CDR3 is TGCGCCAGCAGCTTGGCCCCCGGGGGGGCTTCAAAGGATGAGCAGTTCTTC. Amino acids: CASSLAPGGASKDEQFF.

J is TRBJ2-3 and V is TRBV7-9; 8 bases map to TRBD2. The CDR3 length is 16 residues. Germline V lookup: CDR1 SEHNR, CDR2 FQNEAQ (reference sequence). Losses at the gene ends were 3 bases for V and 6 bases for J; bases not matched to a gene: 11. CDR3 loop: CASSFASGPPGDTQYF. CDR3 nucleotide sequence: TGTGCCAGCAGCTTTGCTAGCGGGCCTCCGGGGGATACGCAGTATTTT.

The rearrangement uses TRBV7-2 and TRBJ2-5; 8 bases are a match to TRBD1. The J call may not be correct, given that the DNA end is closer to TRBJ2-7. The CDR3 extends over 14 amino acids. Per germline, CDR1 SGHTA and CDR2 FQGNSA. The CDR3 here is CASSFDRGPGEQYF. CDR3 DNA: TGTGCCAGCAGTTTCGACAGGGGTCCCGGCGAGCAGTACTTC.

This clone was observed a single time. This chain connects TRBV7-8 to TRBJ1-5, with D unclear. The germline V gene has CDR1 SGHVS and CDR2 FQNEAQ. With 1 base removed from V and 5 bases from J, the gap between germline ends came to 12 bases. The CDR3 totals 15 residues. CDR3 DNA sequence: TGTGCCAGCAGCTTAGTGAGTGAAAACCATCAGCCCCAGCATTTT. Protein: CASSLVSENHQPQHF.

The V gene is TRBV9, the J gene TRBJ2-5; the D is unclear. V lost 0 bases and J 0 bases, leaving 15 bases between the germline ends. Germline-derived CDR1 and CDR2 are SGDLS and YYNGEE. The length of the CDR3 is 17 residues. The CDR3 is CASSVVRGGKYQETQYF. CDR3 DNA: TGTGCCAGCAGCGTAGTTCGAGGTGGTAAGTACCAAGAGACCCAGTACTTC. The complete variable domain, with remaining parts taken from reference TRBV9 and TRBJ2-5, reads DSGVTQTPKHLITATGQRVTLRCSPRSGDLSVYWYQQSLDQGLQFLIQYYNGEERAKGNILERFSAQQFPDLHSELNLSSLELGDSALYFCASSVVRGGKYQETQYFGPGTRLLVL.

The chain joins TRBV7-6 to TRBJ2-7; no firm D call. V lost 2 bases to trimming and J lost 3 bases, with 20 bases between them. CDR1 SGHVS and CDR2 FNYEAQ come from the germline V gene. The CDR3 is 17 amino acids. The CDR3, as DNA: TGTGCCAGCAGCTTATTCGCTCTTGGCGGCCCTTTCTACGAGCAGTACTTC. As protein: CASSLFALGGPFYEQYF.

The chain links TRBV7-2 to TRBJ2-1; 8 bases fit TRBD2. This CDR3 contains 14 residues. Unmatched junction bases numbered 5, after V lost 5 bases and J lost 5 bases. Germline assignment: CDR1 SGHTA and CDR2 FQGNSA. The CDR3 nucleotides are TGTGCCAGCAGCCCCGGGACTAGGAACAATGAGCAGTTCTTC. It is translated as CASSPGTRNNEQFF. Looking up the rest from reference TRBV7-2 and TRBJ2-1 gives the full variable domain: GAGVSQSPSNKVTEKGKDVELRCDPISGHTALYWYRQSLGQGLEFLIYFQGNSAPDKSGLPSDRFSAERTGGSVSTLTIQRTQQEDSAVYLCASSPGTRNNEQFFGPGTRLTVL.

This clone came up once. V is TRBV27 and J is TRBJ1-2; 9 bases are shared with TRBD1. This CDR3 comprises 14 residues. V dropped 0 bases and J dropped 8; count of bases not matched to a gene: 4. The germline CDR1 and CDR2 sequences are MNHEY and SMNVEV (reference sequence). In DNA, the CDR3 is TGTGCCAGCAGTTTATCGGGGACAGGGAGAGGCTACACCTTC. As protein: CASSLSGTGRGYTF.

CDR3 coding DNA: TGTGCCAGTAGTATAGGGACAGGGGGCGGCTACACCTTC. It translates to CASSIGTGGGYTF. The V call is TRBV19, the J call TRBJ1-2; 11 nucleotides agree with TRBD1. The CDR3 contains 13 residues. The V segment lost 1 base and the J segment 8 bases; nucleotides outside the gene matches: 0. Germline V gives CDR1 LNHDA, CDR2 SQIVND (reference sequence).

This clone was counted a single time. This chain links TRBV4-1 with TRBJ2-7, with D perhaps TRBD1 (7 bases). Looked up from germline, CDR1 is MGHRA and CDR2 is YSYEKL. V lost 0 bases, J lost 3 bases, and 21 bases lay in between. This CDR3 has 18 residues. CDR3 in DNA: TGCGCCAGCAGCCAAGATAGGCGGAGGGGGCAACTATGCTACGAGCAGTACTTC. Translating gives CASSQDRRRGQLCYEQYF.

The chain is built from TRBV5-1 and TRBJ2-7, with TRBD1 as a possible D gene (5 bases). This CDR3 is 14 amino acids long. The V end was cut by 0 bases, the J end by 4 bases, with 11 bases between. The germline gives CDR1 SGHRS, CDR2 YFSETQ. The CDR3 region is CASSLEGSVYEQYF. The CDR3 coding sequence is TGCGCCAGCAGCTTGGAGGGGTCTGTATACGAGCAGTACTTC.

This chain joins TRBV7-9 and TRBJ2-3, with D tentatively TRBD2 (6 bases). The CDR3 runs 16 residues. Deletions cut 5 bases from V and 0 bases from J, with 15 bases between. In germline, CDR1 is SEHNR, CDR2 FQNEAQ (reference sequence). CDR3 DNA sequence: TGTGCCAGCAGCCCGCGGGACCCCTCTAGCACAGATACGCAGTATTTT. Protein product: CASSPRDPSSTDTQYF.

This sequence joins TRBV19 and TRBJ2-1, with TRBD2 matching over 7 bases. Unmatched junction bases numbered 9, after V lost 7 bases and J lost 9 bases. The CDR3 has 13 amino acids. Germline V lookup: CDR1 LNHDA, CDR2 SQIVND (reference sequence). CDR3 residues: CASTAGEWAEQFF. The CDR3 DNA reads as TGTGCCAGTACGGCGGGAGAATGGGCTGAGCAGTTCTTC.

CDR3 bases: TGTGCCAGCAGCTTAAGCCTCCGGACTGAAGCTTTCTTT. Protein: CASSLSLRTEAFF. This chain joins TRBV7-2 and TRBJ1-1, with D unresolved. There are 13 residues in the CDR3. V lost 2 bases, J lost 5 bases, and 9 bases lay in between. The germline gives CDR1 SGHTA, CDR2 FQGNSA.